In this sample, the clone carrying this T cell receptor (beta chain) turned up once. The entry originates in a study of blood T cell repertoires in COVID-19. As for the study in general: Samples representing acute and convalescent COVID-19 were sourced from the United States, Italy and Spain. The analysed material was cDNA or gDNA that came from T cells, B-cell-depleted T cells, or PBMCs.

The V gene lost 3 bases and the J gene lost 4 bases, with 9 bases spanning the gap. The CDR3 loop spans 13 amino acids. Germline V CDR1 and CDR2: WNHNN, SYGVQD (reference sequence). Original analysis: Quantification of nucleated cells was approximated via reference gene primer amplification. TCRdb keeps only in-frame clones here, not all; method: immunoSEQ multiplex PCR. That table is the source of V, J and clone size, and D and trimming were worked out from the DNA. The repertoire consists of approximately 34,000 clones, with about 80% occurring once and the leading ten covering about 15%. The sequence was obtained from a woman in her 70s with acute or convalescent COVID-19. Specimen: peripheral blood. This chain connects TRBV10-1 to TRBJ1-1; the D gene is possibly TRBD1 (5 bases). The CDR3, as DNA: TGCGCCAGCAGTGACAGGGCTGCCACTGAAGCTTTCTTT. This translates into CASSDRAATEAFF.